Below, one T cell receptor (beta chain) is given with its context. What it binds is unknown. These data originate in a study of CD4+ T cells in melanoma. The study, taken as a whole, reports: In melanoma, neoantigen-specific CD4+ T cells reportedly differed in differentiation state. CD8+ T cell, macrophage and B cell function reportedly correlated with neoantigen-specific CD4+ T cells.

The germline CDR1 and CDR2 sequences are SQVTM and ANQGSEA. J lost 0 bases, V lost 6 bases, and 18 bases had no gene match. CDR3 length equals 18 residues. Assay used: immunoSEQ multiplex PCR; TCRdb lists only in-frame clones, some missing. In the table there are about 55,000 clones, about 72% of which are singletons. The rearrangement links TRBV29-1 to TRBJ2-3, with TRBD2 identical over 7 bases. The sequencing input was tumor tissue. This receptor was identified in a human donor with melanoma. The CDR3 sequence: CSVGHRLVGGSSTDTQYF. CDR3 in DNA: TGCAGCGTCGGCCATAGACTAGTCGGGGGGTCTAGCACAGATACGCAGTATTTT.